Sequencing of this T cell receptor (beta chain) was carried out in a study of blood T cell repertoires in COVID-19. Looking at the study overall: The study drew acute and convalescent COVID-19 samples from the United States, Italy and Spain. PBMCs, B-cell-depleted T cells, or T cells were the source of the cDNA or gDNA that made up the material.

CDR3 length: 14 amino acids. Trimming shortened V by 7 bases and J by 4 bases, and 14 bases separated the two germline ends. Germline CDR1 and CDR2: MNHEY and SVGAGI. Study processing details: Amplification from reference gene primers served as the basis for estimated nucleated cell counts. Using immunoSEQ multiplex PCR, the repertoire was profiled, and TCRdb retains in-frame clones only, with some absent. V and J calls and clone size are given by that table; D and trimming were obtained from the DNA. Of 70,000 to 100,000 clones detected, about 71% appear once; the ten largest clones hold around 4.4%.

The material sequenced was peripheral blood. The rearrangement links TRBV6-5 to TRBJ2-1; D unclear. The sequence came from a woman aged 45-65 years with acute or convalescent COVID-19. Here the CDR3 DNA reads TGTGCCAGCACCCTGGGCCCCGAATACAATGAGCAGTTCTTC. Amino acid sequence: CASTLGPEYNEQFF.